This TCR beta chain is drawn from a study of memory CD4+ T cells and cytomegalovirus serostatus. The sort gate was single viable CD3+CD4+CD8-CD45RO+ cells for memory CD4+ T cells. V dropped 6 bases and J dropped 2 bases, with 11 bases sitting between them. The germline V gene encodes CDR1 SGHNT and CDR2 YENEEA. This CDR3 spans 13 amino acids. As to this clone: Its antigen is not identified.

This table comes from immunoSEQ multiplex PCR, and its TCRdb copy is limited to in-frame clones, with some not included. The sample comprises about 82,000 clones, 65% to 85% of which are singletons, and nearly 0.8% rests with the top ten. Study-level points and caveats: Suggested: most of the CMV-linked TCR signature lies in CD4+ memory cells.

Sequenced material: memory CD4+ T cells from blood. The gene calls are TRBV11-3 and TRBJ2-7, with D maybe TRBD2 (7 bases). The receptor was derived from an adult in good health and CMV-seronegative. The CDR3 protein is CASSPGGPYEQYF. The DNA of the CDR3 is TGTGCCAGCAGTCCCGGGGGGCCCTACGAGCAGTACTTC. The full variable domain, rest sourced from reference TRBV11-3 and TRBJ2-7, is EAGVVQSPRYKIIEKKQPVAFWCNPISGHNTLYWYLQNLGQGPELLIRYENEEAVDDSQLPKDRFSAERLKGVDSTLKIQPAELGDSAVYLCASSPGGPYEQYFGPGTRLTVT.